These 28 T cell receptor beta chains came from one sample sequenced in a study of PD-L1 blockade in urothelial cancer. Produced via immunoSEQ multiplex PCR; TCRdb's table is partial and in-frame only. Of about 72,000 clones in the sample, 86% were seen once. Stated time point: pretreatment peripheral blood. Sequencing was performed on PBMCs, taken around atezolizumab (anti-PD-L1) treatment. These receptors were collected from a man aged 55-75 years with urothelial cancer.

CDR3 region: CAFGTGALGGNTIYF. In nucleotides, the CDR3 is TGTGCCTTTGGGACAGGGGCCCTGGGTGGAAACACCATATATTTT. The V and J genes are TRBV30 and TRBJ1-3; 10 bases align to TRBD1. J was trimmed by 3 bases and V by 7 bases; bases with no gene match: 9. Germline CDR1 GTSNPN, CDR2 SVGIG (reference sequence). The CDR3 has 15 residues.

This clone showed up just once. The chain joins TRBV19 to TRBJ2-1, with a weak D call TRBD1 (5 bases). The ends were cut back, 2 bases at V and 6 bases at J, with 14 bases in the middle. This CDR3 contains 15 residues. Per germline, CDR1 LNHDA and CDR2 SQIVND (reference sequence). DNA for the CDR3: TGTGCCAGTAGTATAAACAGGCAAAAGTCCAATGAGCAGTTCTTC. Translated: CASSINRQKSNEQFF.

The J gene is TRBJ2-7, the V gene TRBV11-2; possibly TRBD2 for D (6 bases). CDR1 SGHAT and CDR2 FQNNGV come from the germline V gene. The CDR3 loop spans 14 amino acids. V lost 5 bases to trimming and J lost 2 bases, with 13 bases between them. CDR3 sequence (DNA): TGTGCCAGCAGCCAGATGGGACTCGCCTACGAGCAGTACTTC. The encoded protein is CASSQMGLAYEQYF. Full variable domain (outside the CDR3, taken from reference TRBV11-2 and TRBJ2-7): EAGVAQSPRYKIIEKRQSVAFWCNPISGHATLYWYQQILGQGPKLLIQFQNNGVVDDSQLPKDRFSAERLKGVDSTLKIQPAKLEDSAVYLCASSQMGLAYEQYFGPGTRLTVT.

This rearrangement joins TRBV2 to TRBJ2-1; weak D call: TRBD1 (6 bases). The CDR3 runs to 13 residues. The V gene lost 1 base and the J gene lost 16 bases, with 17 bases spanning the gap. CDR1 and CDR2 (germline): SNHLY, FYNNEI. CDR3 loop: CASSEGAGDLYFF. The CDR3 nucleotides are TGTGCCAGCAGTGAAGGGGCAGGGGATTTATACTTCTTC.

V gene TRBV7-2 combines with J gene TRBJ2-5; 11 bases are shared with TRBD2. J lost 5 bases, V lost 5 bases, and 7 bases had no gene match. CDR1 and CDR2 (germline): SGHTA, FQGNSA. The CDR3 is made up of 15 amino acids. The CDR3 coding sequence is TGTGCCAGCAGCCAAACTAGCGGGGGTAGGGAGACCCAGTACTTC. Its translation: CASSQTSGGRETQYF. The full variable domain, with the rest looked up from reference TRBV7-2 and TRBJ2-5, is GAGVSQSPSNKVTEKGKDVELRCDPISGHTALYWYRQSLGQGLEFLIYFQGNSAPDKSGLPSDRFSAERTGGSVSTLTIQRTQQEDSAVYLCASSQTSGGRETQYFGPGTRLLVL.

The chain links TRBV6-6 to TRBJ1-5, with D possibly being TRBD1 (6 bases). V was trimmed by 4 bases and J by 7 bases, leaving 11 bases between them. Germline CDR1 and CDR2: MNHNY and SVGAGI (reference sequence). The CDR3 covers 13 residues. CDR3 DNA: TGTGCCAGCAGTTCAGGGGTTGCGCAGCCCCAGCATTTT. Translation gives CASSSGVAQPQHF.

The chain employs TRBV19 and TRBJ1-5, with TRBD1 identical over 10 bases. The CDR3 runs 14 residues. Germline V gene data show CDR1 as LNHDA and CDR2 as SQIVND (reference sequence). After removal of 8 bases from V and 4 bases from J, the junction contained 5 bases not matched to a gene. The CDR3 DNA reads TGTGCCAGTTGGGACAGGGGCCGGAATCAGCCCCAGCATTTT. Translation gives CASWDRGRNQPQHF.

The V call is TRBV4-1, the J call TRBJ2-5; a possible D gene is TRBD2 (6 bases). CDR3 length: 15 residues. With 2 bases removed from V and 0 bases from J, the gap between germline ends came to 10 bases. The V gene's germline CDR1 is MGHRA and CDR2 YSYEKL. The CDR3 region is CASSQPTRNQETQYF. DNA of the CDR3: TGCGCCAGCAGCCAACCGACTAGGAACCAAGAGACCCAGTACTTC.

The V and J genes are TRBV28 and TRBJ2-3; tentative D call: TRBD1 (6 bases). The CDR3 is 14 residues long. The germline V gene has CDR1 MDHEN and CDR2 SYDVKM. V was trimmed by 2 bases and J by 2 bases, leaving 8 bases between them. The DNA for the CDR3 is TGTGCCAGCAGTTTAGTGGGGGCCACAGATACGCAGTATTTT. Amino acids: CASSLVGATDTQYF.

This clone was counted once. CDR3 sequence reads: CAISEAGQGRTEAFF. The CDR3 bases are TGTGCCATCAGTGAGGCGGGACAGGGTAGGACTGAAGCTTTCTTT. The chain has TRBV10-3 and TRBJ1-1, with 9 bases matching TRBD1. The CDR3 has 15 amino acids. Germline CDR1 is ENHRY and CDR2 is SYGVKD. The trim removed 2 bases at V and 5 bases at J, leaving 6 bases unmatched.

The rearrangement uses TRBV29-1 and TRBJ2-7, with 7 nucleotides matching TRBD1. The germline CDR1 and CDR2 sequences are SQVTM and ANQGSEA. The CDR3 sequence is 14 residues long. The V and J ends lost 7 bases and 5 bases, in that order; junction bases with no gene match: 14. The CDR3 protein is CSAEKGAGGDEQYF. Written as DNA, the CDR3 is TGCAGCGCCGAAAAGGGGGCCGGCGGTGACGAGCAGTACTTC.

The chain recombines TRBV9 with TRBJ1-2; 7 bases are shared with TRBD1. In germline, CDR1 is SGDLS, CDR2 YYNGEE. The V and J ends lost 0 bases and 3 bases, in that order; junction bases with no gene match: 5. This CDR3 is built from 15 residues. The CDR3 loop reads CASSVDWDRDYGYTF. The CDR3 bases are TGTGCCAGCAGCGTAGACTGGGACAGAGACTATGGCTACACCTTC.

This rearrangement joins TRBV21-1 to TRBJ2-5; the table names TRBD1, a call not compared with the DNA. TRBV21-1 is reported as a pseudogene. This CDR3 comprises 15 residues. The CDR3 DNA reads TGTGCCAGCAGCCACCGGGACAGGGCCCAAGAGACCCAGTACTTC. Translated, it gives CASSHRDRAQETQYF.

The chain has TRBV5-4 and TRBJ1-3; 7 bases fit TRBD1. V gave up 3 bases and J gave up 0 bases; unmatched junction bases: 6. CDR1 is SGHNT, CDR2 YYREEE, per germline (reference sequence). The CDR3 length is 16 residues. CDR3: CASSSGTAYSGNTIYF. CDR3 nucleotides: TGTGCCAGCAGCTCCGGGACAGCGTACTCTGGAAACACCATATATTTT.

The gene calls are TRBV4-1 and TRBJ1-1, with D perhaps TRBD1 (5 bases). The ends were cut back, 3 bases at V and 7 bases at J, with 12 bases in the middle. The germline gives CDR1 MGHRA, CDR2 YSYEKL. CDR3 length: 13 residues. CDR3 sequence reads: CASSQGEDGEAFF. CDR3 bases: TGCGCCAGCAGCCAGGGGGAGGATGGTGAAGCTTTCTTT.

The chain links TRBV5-1 to TRBJ2-1, with TRBD2 identical over 13 bases. V lost 6 bases to trimming and J lost 2 bases; unmatched junction nucleotides: 5. The CDR3 length is 16 residues. The V gene's germline CDR1 is SGHRS and CDR2 YFSETQ. The chain's CDR3 is CASMGTSGVTYNEQFF. The CDR3 nucleotides read TGCGCCAGCATGGGGACTAGCGGGGTGACCTACAATGAGCAGTTCTTC.

This clone was counted only a few times. This rearrangement joins TRBV14 to TRBJ2-5, with D maybe TRBD1 (5 bases). The CDR3 covers 15 residues. The germline V gene has CDR1 SGHDN and CDR2 FVKESK. V was shortened by 1 base and J by 4 bases, with 13 bases between the two germline ends. CDR3 sequence: CASSQGSRALETQYF. The CDR3, as DNA: TGTGCCAGCAGCCAAGGGTCCAGGGCCCTAGAGACCCAGTACTTC. Full variable domain (remainder filled in from reference TRBV14 and TRBJ2-5): EAGVTQFPSHSVIEKGQTVTLRCDPISGHDNLYWYRRVMGKEIKFLLHFVKESKQDESGMPNNRFLAERTGGTYSTLKVQPAELEDSGVYFCASSQGSRALETQYFGPGTRLLVL.

The V gene is TRBV5-1, the J gene TRBJ2-2; D is unclear. From germline, CDR1 is SGHRS and CDR2 YFSETQ. Trimming took off 1 base at V and 4 bases at J, with 8 bases between the two ends. CDR3 length equals 14 residues. The CDR3 loop reads CASSLSPGTGELFF. The CDR3 DNA is TGCGCCAGCAGCTTGAGTCCAGGCACCGGGGAGCTGTTTTTT.

This chain links TRBV9 with TRBJ1-1; possible D gene TRBD1, 6 bases. The V and J ends lost 0 bases and 2 bases respectively, with 14 bases between them. Germline V gives CDR1 SGDLS, CDR2 YYNGEE. The CDR3 is made up of 16 amino acids. The CDR3 spells CASSVGAGAKNTEAFF. Written as DNA, the CDR3 is TGTGCCAGCAGCGTAGGCGCAGGGGCAAAAAACACTGAAGCTTTCTTT.

This clone was counted ten times or more. This chain uses TRBV7-8 with TRBJ2-7; 8 bases agree with TRBD2. The CDR3 runs to 13 residues. CDR1 and CDR2 (germline): SGHVS, FQNEAQ. The junction had 3 bases not matched to a gene; V was cut back by 5 bases and J by 3 bases. CDR3 region: CASSKRGGYEQYF. The CDR3 DNA follows: TGTGCCAGCAGCAAACGGGGGGGCTACGAGCAGTACTTC.

The chain employs TRBV9 and TRBJ1-1, with 8 bases matching TRBD1. The CDR3 is 16 amino acids. Trimming at V came to 3 bases and at J to 4 bases, leaving 11 bases not matched to a gene. The germline V gene encodes CDR1 SGDLS and CDR2 YYNGEE. CDR3 protein: CASSDGGGTGVTEAFF. For the CDR3, the DNA is TGTGCCAGCAGCGATGGAGGGGGGACAGGAGTCACTGAAGCTTTCTTT.

The chain joins TRBV2 to TRBJ2-1, with D possibly being TRBD1 (6 bases). The germline V gene has CDR1 SNHLY and CDR2 FYNNEI. Trimming took off 6 bases at V and 4 bases at J, with 13 bases between the two ends. This CDR3 has 14 residues. The CDR3 loop is CASRDSWGYNEQFF. The CDR3 DNA reads as TGTGCCAGCAGGGACAGTTGGGGATACAATGAGCAGTTCTTC. The full variable domain, its missing parts supplied by reference TRBV2 and TRBJ2-1, is EPEVTQTPSHQVTQMGQEVILRCVPISNHLYFYWYRQILGQKVEFLVSFYNNEISEKSEIFDDQFSVERPDGSNFTLKIRSTKLEDSAMYFCASRDSWGYNEQFFGPGTRLTVL.

In regard to this clone: The junction differs from germline at one of its ends, possibly a read error. This chain uses TRBV7-7 with TRBJ1-4, with 10 bases lining up with TRBD1. This CDR3 has 15 amino acids. Per the germline V gene, CDR1 is SSHAT and CDR2 is FNYEAQ (reference sequence). Here the CDR3 reads CASSLGTGAEEKLFF. CDR3 in DNA: TGTGCTAGCAGCTTAGGGACAGGGGCCGAGGAAAAACTGTTTTTT.

The V and J genes are TRBV4-3 and TRBJ2-7, with D maybe TRBD2 (5 bases). Per the germline V gene, CDR1 is LGHNA and CDR2 is YSLEER. The CDR3 has 14 amino acids. With 0 bases removed from V and 9 bases from J, the gap between germline ends came to 15 bases. The CDR3 reads CASSQDLEGVGQYF. In DNA, the CDR3 is TGCGCCAGCAGCCAAGATTTAGAGGGAGTGGGGCAGTACTTC.

The chain joins TRBV19 to TRBJ2-7, with 7 bases matching TRBD1. The V gene's germline CDR1 is LNHDA and CDR2 SQIVND (reference sequence). J lost 2 bases, V lost 5 bases, and 9 bases had no gene match. The CDR3 has 15 residues. In DNA, the CDR3 is TGTGCCAGTAGTCCAAACCCGGGGACAGCCTACGAGCAGTACTTC. This codes for CASSPNPGTAYEQYF.

The rearrangement links TRBV7-9 to TRBJ2-2; D perhaps matches TRBD1 (5 bases). Trimming left V 2 bases short and J 0 bases short, with 10 bases between. The CDR3 runs to 16 residues. The germline gives CDR1 SEHNR, CDR2 FQNEAQ (reference sequence). This chain's CDR3 is CASSLSRVTNTGELFF. For the CDR3, the DNA is TGTGCCAGCAGCTTAAGCAGGGTGACGAACACCGGGGAGCTGTTTTTT. The full variable domain, its missing parts supplied by reference TRBV7-9 and TRBJ2-2, is DTGVSQNPRHKITKRGQNVTFRCDPISEHNRLYWYRQTLGQGPEFLTYFQNEAQLEKSRLLSDRFSAERPKGSFSTLEIQRTEQGDSAMYLCASSLSRVTNTGELFFGEGSRLTVL.

This rearrangement joins TRBV6-4 to TRBJ2-7; D gene ambiguous. The CDR3 covers 12 residues. Germline V gene sequence: CDR1 MRHNA, CDR2 SNTAGT. Trimming cost V 2 bases and J 6 bases, with 8 bases left between them. The CDR3 DNA follows: TGTGCCAGCAGTGACAGAGGTGGCGAGCAGTACTTC. This sequence encodes CASSDRGGEQYF.

The chain couples TRBV6-6 to TRBJ1-4; TRBD1 matches 8 bases. With V trimmed by 2 bases and J by 6 bases, 5 bases remained unmatched. The length of the CDR3 is 15 residues. The germline V gene has CDR1 MNHNY and CDR2 SVGAGI (reference sequence). As DNA, the CDR3 is TGTGCCAGCAGTTACGGACAGGGAGGAGATGAAAAACTGTTTTTT. Its protein is CASSYGQGGDEKLFF.